One sample yielded the 27 T cell receptor beta chains listed below, sequenced in a study of blood T cell repertoires in COVID-19. TCRdb keeps only in-frame clones here, not all; method: immunoSEQ multiplex PCR. The data hold 150,000 to 200,000 clones, with around four fifths observed a single time. The specimen was PBMCs or T cells enriched from blood (not recorded which). These receptors came from a woman aged 55-69 years who had recovered from COVID-19.

This chain links TRBV28 with TRBJ2-5; D gene unclear. V lost 4 bases and J lost 4, with 10 bases in between. This CDR3 comprises 13 residues. CDR1 is MDHEN, CDR2 SYDVKM, per germline. The CDR3 spells CASSYRFLETQYF. The CDR3 DNA follows: TGTGCCAGCAGTTATCGGTTTTTAGAGACCCAGTACTTC.

The V gene is TRBV7-5, the J gene TRBJ2-5; the DNA was not compared with TRBD1, the D call given in the table. TRBV7-5 is marked as a pseudogene. The CDR3 totals 17 residues. The CDR3 nucleotides are TGTGCCAGAAGCTTAGAAGGTCGCGTGGACAGCCAAGAGACCCAGTACTTC. This translates into CARSLEGRVDSQETQYF.

The rearrangement joins TRBV2 to TRBJ1-2, with 7 bases fitting TRBD1. Germline lookup yields CDR1 SNHLY and CDR2 FYNNEI. The CDR3 length is 13 residues. With V trimmed by 6 bases and J by 4 bases, 5 bases remained unmatched. CDR3 DNA sequence: TGTGCCAGCAGGAGGGGGCAGTTCTATGGCTACACCTTC. Protein product: CASRRGQFYGYTF.

CDR3 DNA: TGTGCCAGCAGTCTGGACAGGGCCTATCAGCCCCAGCATTTT. This translates into CASSLDRAYQPQHF. The rearrangement joins TRBV2 to TRBJ1-5; TRBD1 agrees at 8 bases. Unmatched junction bases numbered 5, after V lost 5 bases and J lost 5 bases. Germline CDR1 reads SNHLY; CDR2 reads FYNNEI. The CDR3 has 14 amino acids.

V gene TRBV5-5 combines with J gene TRBJ2-3; TRBD2 matches at 14 bases. This CDR3 region has 18 residues. Looked up from germline, CDR1 is SGHKS and CDR2 is YYEKEE (reference sequence). The J segment lost 1 base and the V segment lost 3 bases, leaving 7 bases of the junction unmatched. The CDR3 loop reads CASSSRLAGGPGTDTQYF. The CDR3, as DNA: TGTGCCAGCAGCTCAAGACTAGCGGGAGGGCCGGGCACAGATACGCAGTATTTT.

A single count supports this clone. The chain has TRBV18 and TRBJ1-6; 9 nucleotides align to TRBD1. The CDR3 runs 16 residues. Germline V CDR1 and CDR2: KGHSH, LQKENI. The V and J ends lost 4 bases and 5 bases, in that order; junction bases with no gene match: 6. CDR3 DNA: TGTGCCAGCTCACACATGGGGACAGGGCATAATTCACCCCTCCACTTT. As protein: CASSHMGTGHNSPLHF.

The chain links TRBV9 to TRBJ2-7; the match to TRBD1 covers 10 bases. This CDR3 region has 15 residues. After removal of 3 bases from V and 2 bases from J, the junction contained 5 bases not matched to a gene. From germline, CDR1 is SGDLS and CDR2 YYNGEE. CDR3 region: CASSARDRGPYEQYF. The CDR3 nucleotides read TGTGCCAGCAGCGCCCGGGACAGGGGTCCCTACGAGCAGTACTTC.

This sequence joins TRBV5-1 and TRBJ1-1; TRBD1 agrees at 10 bases. In germline, CDR1 is SGHRS, CDR2 YFSETQ. This CDR3 is built from 13 residues. V trimming: 4 bases; J trimming: 10 bases; junction bases outside the gene matches: 7. The CDR3 sequence: CASSEGQGFRAFF. The CDR3, as DNA: TGCGCCAGCAGCGAGGGACAGGGGTTTAGAGCTTTCTTT.

The chain links TRBV10-3 to TRBJ1-2; perhaps TRBD1 as D (5 bases). The length of the CDR3 is 12 residues. Trimming stripped 7 bases from V and 6 bases from J, with 12 bases between. Germline assignment: CDR1 ENHRY and CDR2 SYGVKD. The CDR3 coding sequence is TGTGCCATCAATCGGGGGGAAGATGGCTACACCTTC. It encodes CAINRGEDGYTF.

CDR3 amino acids: CASSPPPGLYNEQFF. In DNA form, the CDR3 reads TGTGCCAGCAGTCCGCCTCCGGGACTTTACAATGAGCAGTTCTTC. The chain is built from TRBV28 and TRBJ2-1, with D possibly TRBD2 on 6 matching bases. The V end lost 5 bases, the J end lost 4 bases, and 15 bases lay between the germline ends. CDR1 is MDHEN and CDR2 is SYDVKM in the germline V gene. The CDR3 is made up of 15 amino acids.

This chain uses TRBV19 with TRBJ1-3; 11 nucleotides line up with TRBD1. CDR1 is LNHDA and CDR2 is SQIVND in the germline V gene (reference sequence). The CDR3 runs 14 residues. Germline trimming cut 10 bases from V and 4 bases from J; bases unmatched to any gene: 6. In DNA, the CDR3 is TGTGCCACTGTGGACAGGGGGCGAGGAAACACCATATATTTT. Translating it yields CATVDRGRGNTIYF.

The rearrangement links TRBV5-6 to TRBJ1-5; 7 positions agree with TRBD1. This CDR3 region has 15 residues. CDR1 SGHDT and CDR2 YYEEEE come from the germline V gene. Trimming removed 4 bases from V and 2 bases from J; junction bases left unmatched: 6. The CDR3 spells CASSAQGTGNQPQHF. CDR3 coding DNA: TGTGCCAGCAGCGCCCAAGGGACAGGCAATCAGCCCCAGCATTTT.

This chain uses TRBV24-1 with TRBJ1-2, with 8 bases identical to TRBD1. This CDR3 region has 15 residues. Trimming removed 4 bases from V and 7 bases from J; junction bases left unmatched: 10. Germline V gene data show CDR1 as KGHDR and CDR2 as SFDVKD. CDR3 residues: CATSDPGQGEGGYTF. The CDR3 region has the DNA TGTGCCACCAGTGACCCTGGACAGGGCGAGGGTGGCTACACCTTC.

This rearrangement joins TRBV6-2 or TRBV6-3 to TRBJ2-3; D unresolved. Germline CDR1 and CDR2: MNHEY and SVGEGT. The germline V and J ends were trimmed by 6 bases and 3 bases, with 19 bases remaining between them. This CDR3 is built from 16 residues. The CDR3 spells CASSFNFGVPTDTQYF. The DNA for the CDR3 is TGTGCCAGCAGCTTTAATTTCGGAGTGCCGACAGATACGCAGTATTTT.

The chain couples TRBV28 to TRBJ2-7, with 10 bases that match TRBD2. Germline V gene sequence: CDR1 MDHEN, CDR2 SYDVKM. This CDR3 has 15 amino acids. The J segment lost 0 bases and the V segment lost 4 bases, leaving 3 bases of the junction unmatched. This CDR3 reads CASSSSSGSSYEQYF. CDR3 bases: TGTGCCAGCAGTTCTTCTAGCGGGAGCTCCTACGAGCAGTACTTC.

The chain recombines TRBV30 with TRBJ2-3; the match to TRBD2 covers 15 bases. CDR1 GTSNPN and CDR2 SVGIG come from the germline V gene (reference sequence). The CDR3 totals 18 residues. V was pared by 4 bases and J by 0 bases, with 8 bases of the junction left unmatched. CDR3 sequence: CAWNTGLAGGRSTDTQYF. The CDR3 nucleotides are TGTGCCTGGAATACCGGACTAGCGGGAGGGCGCAGCACAGATACGCAGTATTTT.

V usage is TRBV9 and J usage is TRBJ2-7; 7 bases match TRBD1. CDR1 and CDR2 (germline): SGDLS, YYNGEE. V shed 5 bases and J 2 bases; nucleotides not matched to a gene: 10. The CDR3 extends over 15 amino acids. CDR3 DNA: TGTGCCAGCAGTCCTACCGGGACAGTCGCCTACGAGCAGTACTTC. Its protein is CASSPTGTVAYEQYF.

In this sample, this clone turned up a few times. This chain connects TRBV4-1 to TRBJ2-5, with a weak D call TRBD2 (6 bases). CDR3 length: 15 residues. CDR1 MGHRA and CDR2 YSYEKL come from the germline V gene. The V end was cut by 4 bases, the J end by 2 bases, with 14 bases between. The chain's CDR3 is CASSPGTGVQETQYF. For the CDR3, the DNA is TGCGCCAGCAGCCCAGGCACGGGGGTACAAGAGACCCAGTACTTC.

The chain recombines TRBV24-1 with TRBJ2-2; D is possibly TRBD2 (5 bases). The CDR3 has 12 amino acids. Trimming pared 12 bases from V and 3 bases from J, leaving 10 bases between. The germline V gene encodes CDR1 KGHDR and CDR2 SFDVKD. CDR3 in DNA: TGTGCCTCTCTAGCTGACACCGGGGAGCTGTTTTTT. Its translation: CASLADTGELFF.

CDR3 DNA: TGTGCCAGCTCACCGGGACTAGTGACTGACAATTCTAACTATGGCTACACCTTC. Translated: CASSPGLVTDNSNYGYTF. V gene TRBV18 combines with J gene TRBJ1-2, with a weak D call TRBD1 (5 bases). From germline, CDR1 is KGHSH and CDR2 LQKENI. Trimming removed 3 bases from V and 0 bases from J, with 20 bases in between. The CDR3 consists of 18 residues.

The V and J genes are TRBV5-1 and TRBJ1-1; D is uncertain. The CDR3 has 14 residues. V was clipped by 0 bases and J by 0 bases, with 6 bases between them. Germline CDR1 is SGHRS and CDR2 is YFSETQ. The DNA for the CDR3 is TGCGCCAGCAGCTTGGACACCCTGAACACTGAAGCTTTCTTT. It is translated as CASSLDTLNTEAFF.

The V gene is TRBV5-1, the J gene TRBJ2-1; tentative D call: TRBD1 (5 bases). Germline CDR1 SGHRS, CDR2 YFSETQ. V was cut by 0 bases and J by 6 bases, with 13 bases left in between. The CDR3 runs 15 residues. In nucleotides, the CDR3 is TGCGCCAGCAGCTTGGGCCCAGGGCTAAGCAATGAGCAGTTCTTC. Protein product: CASSLGPGLSNEQFF.

CDR3 region: CASSETGGRKAFF. In DNA form, the CDR3 reads TGTGCCAGCAGTGAGACAGGGGGCAGGAAAGCTTTCTTT. This sequence joins TRBV6-1 and TRBJ1-1; 10 nucleotides agree with TRBD1. The CDR3 runs to 13 residues. V lost 3 bases, J lost 9 bases, and 4 bases stayed unmatched. Germline lookup yields CDR1 MNHNS and CDR2 SASEGT.

This clone was seen a single time. V is TRBV29-1 and J is TRBJ2-1; possibly TRBD1 for D (5 bases). This CDR3 region has 14 residues. Per the germline V gene, CDR1 is SQVTM and CDR2 is ANQGSEA. The V end was cut by 7 bases, the J end by 2 bases, with 15 bases between. The CDR3 DNA reads as TGCAGCGGGGGCATGGCAGGCGCCTACAATGAGCAGTTCTTC. This translates into CSGGMAGAYNEQFF.

The CDR3 DNA sequence: TGTGCTGGACTGGAGGGGGCCAACGGAGAGACCCAGTACTTC. It yields the protein CAGLEGANGETQYF. The rearrangement joins TRBV5-4 to TRBJ2-5; perhaps TRBD1 as D (7 bases). The CDR3 is made up of 14 amino acids. Germline V CDR1 and CDR2: SGHNT, YYREEE (reference sequence).

The V call is TRBV6-6, the J call TRBJ1-5; D gene unclear. The CDR3 consists of 13 residues. The germline V gene encodes CDR1 MNHNY and CDR2 SVGAGI (reference sequence). V lost 7 bases, J lost 4 bases, and 11 bases lay in between. CDR3 nucleotide sequence: TGTGCCAGCACCCTAGACCTGAATCAGCCCCAGCATTTT. This gives the protein CASTLDLNQPQHF.

In DNA form, the CDR3 reads TGTGCCAGCAGCCAAGCCGCAGGGAACACTGAAGCTTTCTTT. The encoded protein is CASSQAAGNTEAFF. The chain carries TRBV3-1 (or the pseudogene TRBV3-2) and TRBJ1-1; D is undetermined. The CDR3 length is 14 residues. The germline CDR1 and CDR2 sequences are LGHDT and YNNKEL (reference sequence). V was shortened by 1 base and J by 1 base, with 7 bases between the two germline ends.